Below are 5 T cell receptor beta chains sequenced from a single sample in a study of T cells in Graves' hyperthyroidism and ophthalmopathy. The TCR beta CDR3 regions underwent amplification using RNA transcripts as the source. First-round RT-PCR targeting the TCR CDR3 was performed with the HTBI primer set. One entry per CDR3 protein, called by TCRdb with MiXCR from the multiplex PCR reads. The sample includes approximately 370,000 distinct CDR3 sequences, around 14% seen only once; the top ten take about 31%. Sequenced: blood. The receptors were gathered from a woman younger than 45 with Graves' hyperthyroidism.

This clonotype was recorded many times. The chain uses TRBV5-6 and TRBJ2-7; D is unresolved. The CDR3 runs to 13 residues. Germline V gene data show CDR1 as SGHDT and CDR2 as YYEEEE. The ends were cut back, 4 bases at V and 0 bases at J, with 8 bases in the middle. The CDR3 is CASSLQHSYEQYF. CDR3 sequence (DNA): TGTGCCAGCAGCCTGCAACACTCCTACGAGCAGTACTTC.

This clonotype was recorded a few times. V and J are TRBV20-1 and TRBJ2-3; 7 bases agree with TRBD1. The ends lost 0 bases at V and 4 bases at J; junction bases unmatched: 10. The CDR3 sequence is 16 residues long. Germline V lookup: CDR1 DFQATT, CDR2 SNEGSKA (reference sequence). In nucleotides, the CDR3 is TGCAGTGCTAGAGAGTTAAACAGGGGATTCCCAGATACGCAGTATTTT. Its protein is CSARELNRGFPDTQYF.

There are many counts of this clonotype. The chain has TRBV28 and TRBJ2-4; 7 bases match TRBD1. This CDR3 is built from 15 residues. CDR1 and CDR2 (germline): MDHEN, SYDVKM. With 6 bases clipped from V and 1 base from J, the junction kept 6 bases outside the gene matches. CDR3 loop: CASSYQTGAKNIQYF. CDR3 bases: TGTGCCAGCAGCTATCAGACAGGGGCCAAAAACATTCAGTACTTC. The full variable domain, its missing parts supplied by reference TRBV28 and TRBJ2-4, is DVKVTQSSRYLVKRTGEKVFLECVQDMDHENMFWYRQDPGLGLRLIYFSYDVKMKEKGDIPEGYSVSREKKERFSLILESASTNQTSMYLCASSYQTGAKNIQYFGAGTRLSVL.

The sample holds many counts of this clonotype. V and J are TRBV30 and TRBJ2-7; TRBD2 aligns across 9 bases. CDR1 is GTSNPN, CDR2 SVGIG, per germline (reference sequence). V was pared by 0 bases and J by 3 bases, with 9 bases of the junction left unmatched. The CDR3 is 16 residues long. The CDR3 loop is CAWSVGLAGKNYEQYF. CDR3 nucleotide sequence: TGTGCCTGGAGTGTGGGGCTAGCGGGGAAGAACTACGAGCAGTACTTC.

Many counts were recorded for this clonotype. V usage is TRBV12-3 or TRBV12-4 and J usage is TRBJ1-2, with D perhaps TRBD1 (5 bases). The CDR3 totals 13 residues. V gave up 6 bases and J gave up 6 bases, with 14 bases separating them. CDR3 nucleotides: TGTGCCAGCAGCTCCCCAGGGTATGATGGCTACACCTTC. This codes for CASSSPGYDGYTF.